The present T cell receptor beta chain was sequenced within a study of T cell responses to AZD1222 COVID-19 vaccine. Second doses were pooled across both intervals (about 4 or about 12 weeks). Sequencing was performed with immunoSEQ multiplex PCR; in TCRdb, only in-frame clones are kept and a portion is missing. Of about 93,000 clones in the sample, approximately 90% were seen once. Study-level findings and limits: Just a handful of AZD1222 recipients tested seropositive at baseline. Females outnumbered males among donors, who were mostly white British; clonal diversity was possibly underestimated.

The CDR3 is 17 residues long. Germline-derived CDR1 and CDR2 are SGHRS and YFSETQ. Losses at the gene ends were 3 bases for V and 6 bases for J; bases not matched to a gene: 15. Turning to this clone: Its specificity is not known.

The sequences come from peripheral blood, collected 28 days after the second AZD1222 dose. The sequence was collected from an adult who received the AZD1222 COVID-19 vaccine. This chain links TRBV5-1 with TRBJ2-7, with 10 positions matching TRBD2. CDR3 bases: TGCGCCAGCAGCTCCCTAGCGGGAGCCGGGTTTGGGTCCGAGCAGTACTTC. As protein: CASSSLAGAGFGSEQYF.